The rows below give T cell receptor beta chains drawn from one sample of a study of shared clonotypes between healthy human individuals. Profiled with immunoSEQ multiplex PCR; TCRdb holds only in-frame clones, not every one. Of just over 95,000 clones listed, around 67% are singletons. The sample consisted of memory CD8+ T cells sorted from blood. The receptor source for this set is a young man in good health. Both conserved end residues are part of each CDR3. D genes are given only for firm matches. Rows may omit the clone size; those that give it use once, few, many or a size class.

clone size	J gene	D gene	V gene	CDR3 protein	CDR3 DNA
NA	TRBJ2-2	NA	TRBV7-2	CASSLEVVTGELFF	TGTGCCAGCAGCTTGGAGGTCGTGACCGGGGAGCTGTTTTTT
NA	TRBJ2-1	TRBD2	TRBV9	CASSVRTSGRQYNEQFF	TGTGCCAGCAGCGTACGGACTAGCGGGAGGCAATACAATGAGCAGTTCTTC
NA	TRBJ2-1	TRBD2	TRBV11-2	CASSSPRTSGSNAFF	TGTGCCAGCAGCTCACCCCGGACTAGCGGGAGTAACGCGTTCTTC
NA	TRBJ2-2	TRBD1	TRBV5-4	CASSSGQGASVSTGELFF	TGTGCCAGCAGCTCCGGACAGGGGGCGAGCGTGAGCACCGGGGAGCTGTTTTTT
NA	TRBJ2-7	NA	TRBV28	CASSLLGTLGYEQYF	TGTGCCAGCAGTTTACTAGGGACGCTGGGCTACGAGCAGTACTTC
few	TRBJ2-1	NA	TRBV6-4	CASSDALESGQQFF	TGTGCCAGCAGTGACGCCCTAGAGTCTGGGCAGCAGTTCTTC
NA	TRBJ1-5	TRBD1	TRBV2	CASRGGQINQPQHF	TGTGCCAGCAGGGGGGGACAGATCAATCAGCCCCAGCATTTT
NA	TRBJ2-3	NA	TRBV27	CASSSRDLDTQYF	TGTGCCAGCAGTTCACGGGACTTAGATACGCAGTATTTT
few	TRBJ1-5	NA	TRBV19	CASSYGYSNQPQHF	TGTGCCAGTAGTTACGGATATAGCAATCAGCCCCAGCATTTT
few	TRBJ2-7	TRBD2	TRBV28	CASSPWGGQIF	TGTGCCAGCAGTCCTTGGGGAGGGCAGATCTTC
NA	TRBJ1-5	TRBD1	TRBV2	CASSDMLQGSNQPQHF	TGTGCCAGCAGTGATATGTTACAGGGGTCCAATCAGCCCCAGCATTTT
NA	TRBJ2-3	NA	TRBV5-8	CASSPELGDYRTDTQYF	TGTGCCAGCAGCCCGGAACTAGGGGATTATCGTACAGATACGCAGTATTTT
NA	TRBJ1-2	NA	TRBV11-2	CASSLTGFGGEGYTF	TGTGCCAGCAGCTTAACGGGTTTTGGGGGTGAGGGCTACACCTTC
NA	TRBJ2-1	TRBD2	TRBV7-9	CASSSRLAGSYNEQFF	TGTGCCAGCAGCTCAAGACTAGCGGGATCCTACAATGAGCAGTTCTTC
NA	TRBJ2-7	TRBD2	TRBV7-6	CASSLLVAGERSFYEQYF	TGTGCCAGCAGCTTACTAGTAGCGGGAGAAAGGAGCTTCTACGAGCAGTACTTC
NA	TRBJ2-1	NA	TRBV27	CASSPFGDNEQFF	TGTGCCAGCAGCCCTTTCGGGGACAATGAGCAGTTCTTC
NA	TRBJ1-2	TRBD1	TRBV19	CASRPSRDRDGGYTF	TGTGCCAGTAGACCGTCCCGGGACAGGGACGGAGGCTACACCTTC
many	TRBJ2-3	TRBD1	TRBV5-6	CASSRGQILSDTQYF	TGTGCCAGCAGCCGGGGACAGATCTTATCTGATACGCAGTATTTT
few	TRBJ2-7	TRBD1	TRBV15	CATSSDRGRNEQYF	TGTGCCACCAGCAGCGACAGGGGTAGGAACGAGCAGTACTTC
once	TRBJ2-2	TRBD2	TRBV4-1	CASSNTGTSGRAGELFF	TGCGCCAGCAGCAACACCGGGACTAGCGGGCGGGCCGGGGAGCTGTTTTTT
NA	TRBJ1-2	NA	TRBV4-1	CASSTGLDYGYTF	TGCGCCAGCAGTACAGGGCTTGACTATGGCTACACCTTC
NA	TRBJ1-2	NA	TRBV6-5	CAARATNYGYTF	TGTGCCGCGCGGGCGACTAACTATGGCTACACCTTC
NA	TRBJ2-5	NA	TRBV7-9	CASSLGQKETQYF	TGTGCCAGCAGCTTAGGACAGAAAGAGACCCAGTACTTC
NA	TRBJ2-2	TRBD1	TRBV5-1	CASSLREQTGAIGNTGELFF	TGCGCCAGCAGCTTGAGGGAACAGACAGGGGCAATAGGGAACACCGGGGAGCTGTTTTTT
NA	TRBJ2-3	TRBD2	TRBV11-2	CASSLGKRGNADTQYF	TGTGCCAGCAGCTTAGGGAAGCGGGGGAACGCAGATACGCAGTATTTT
NA	TRBJ1-5	NA	TRBV5-1	CASSLEGRGGQPQHF	TGCGCCAGCAGCTTGGAAGGCAGGGGAGGGCAGCCCCAGCATTTT
NA	TRBJ2-2	NA	TRBV10-2	CASSDSLTGELFF	TGCGCCAGCAGTGACAGCCTCACCGGGGAGCTGTTTTTT
many	TRBJ2-3	TRBD1	TRBV10-3	CAISPGQGVDTDTQYF	TGTGCCATCAGCCCCGGACAGGGGGTGGACACAGATACGCAGTATTTT
NA	TRBJ2-7	NA	TRBV5-4	CASSLSWGYEQYF	TGTGCCAGCAGCCTGAGCTGGGGGTACGAGCAGTACTTC
few	TRBJ2-7	NA	TRBV27	CASSPTSSYEQYF	TGTGCCAGCAGTCCCACGAGCTCCTACGAGCAGTACTTC
many	TRBJ2-2	NA	TRBV28	CASRDLPTGELFF	TGTGCCAGCAGAGACTTACCCACCGGGGAGCTGTTTTTT
NA	TRBJ2-7	NA	TRBV6-6	CASSGRAGSYEQYF	TGTGCCAGCAGTGGGCGCGCAGGGTCCTACGAGCAGTACTTC
NA	TRBJ2-7	NA	TRBV5-6	CASSFYNSYEQYF	TGTGCCAGCAGCTTTTACAACTCCTACGAGCAGTACTTC
NA	TRBJ2-4	NA	TRBV7-9	CASSSLQQGVAKNIQYF	TGTGCCAGCAGCTCCCTACAACAGGGTGTAGCCAAAAACATTCAGTACTTC
few	TRBJ2-5	TRBD2	TRBV9	CASSVAGTRGLETQYF	TGTGCCAGCAGCGTAGCCGGGACTAGAGGGTTGGAGACCCAGTACTTC
many	TRBJ2-1	TRBD2	TRBV15	CATSTGLAGEGEQFF	TGTGCCACCAGCACGGGACTAGCGGGAGAGGGTGAGCAGTTCTTC
NA	TRBJ1-2	NA	TRBV5-1	CASSPRGHDHGYTF	TGCGCCAGCAGCCCGAGGGGACATGATCATGGCTACACCTTC
NA	TRBJ2-7	NA	TRBV28	CATAPIAGSYEQYF	TGTGCCACCGCCCCGATAGCCGGTTCCTACGAGCAGTACTTC
NA	TRBJ2-7	NA	TRBV27	CASKPMGDQWDEQYF	TGTGCCAGCAAGCCTATGGGAGACCAGTGGGACGAGCAGTACTTC
NA	TRBJ1-1	TRBD1	TRBV5-1	CASGRQGSTEAFF	TGCGCCAGCGGGAGACAGGGATCTACTGAAGCTTTCTTT
NA	TRBJ1-1	NA	TRBV7-2	CASSLVNVSGEAFF	TGTGCCAGCAGCTTAGTCAATGTTTCCGGGGAAGCTTTCTTT
once	TRBJ2-2	NA	TRBV25-1	CASSDPRRNTGELFF	TGTGCCAGCAGTGATCCGCGGAGGAACACCGGGGAGCTGTTTTTT
NA	TRBJ1-5	NA	TRBV7-6	CASSLYWGSNQPQHF	TGTGCCAGCAGCTTATATTGGGGTAGCAATCAGCCCCAGCATTTT
NA	TRBJ2-7	TRBD1	TRBV28	CASSFKLGQQTYEQYF	TGTGCCAGCAGTTTTAAATTGGGACAGCAAACCTACGAGCAGTACTTC
NA	TRBJ1-1	NA	TRBV7-9	CASSLNREAFF	TGTGCCAGCAGCTTGAACAGAGAAGCTTTCTTT
many	TRBJ2-1	TRBD2	TRBV28	CASSFGGSSYNEQFF	TGTGCCAGCAGTTTCGGGGGGAGCTCCTACAATGAGCAGTTCTTC
NA	TRBJ1-1	NA	TRBV5-1	CASSDGGGGRTEAFF	TGCGCCAGCAGCGATGGTGGAGGGGGGCGCACTGAAGCTTTCTTT
many	TRBJ1-1	NA	TRBV11-1	CASSLGPRTEAFF	TGTGCCAGCAGCCTGGGTCCGAGGACTGAAGCTTTCTTT
NA	TRBJ2-1	NA	TRBV19	CASSIDLAGYNEQFF	TGTGCCAGTAGTATAGATCTTGCAGGCTACAATGAGCAGTTCTTC
NA	TRBJ2-7	NA	TRBV28	CASSFPWPYEQYF	TGTGCCAGCAGTTTCCCCTGGCCCTACGAGCAGTACTTC
NA	TRBJ2-7	NA	TRBV7-2	CASSLVGTYEQYF	TGTGCCAGCAGCTTAGTTGGGACCTACGAGCAGTACTTC